The source of this T cell receptor (beta chain) is a study of T cells in Graves' hyperthyroidism and ophthalmopathy. About the research overall: The authors collected peripheral blood at initial diagnosis, before any treatment. Points from the study as a whole: Blood also contained most expanded thyroid clonotypes above 0.001.

This clonotype was counted ten times or more. Its antigen remains unidentified. Extraction of PBMCs used under 13 ml of fresh peripheral blood. The length of the CDR3 is 19 residues. CDR1 and CDR2 from the germline V gene are SGHTA and FQGNSA. The ends were cut back, 5 bases at V and 2 bases at J, with 27 bases in the middle. RNA transcripts yielded amplified TCR beta CDR3 regions. Primed by the HTBI set, a first-round RT-PCR was run on the TCR CDR3. TCRdb used MiXCR to reprocess the multiplex PCR reads, holding one entry per CDR3 protein. Of fewer than 550,000 distinct CDR3 sequences listed, roughly a quarter are singletons.

This receptor was identified in a woman in her twenties or thirties with Graves' ophthalmopathy. The V call is TRBV7-2, the J call TRBJ2-5; D is ambiguous. What was sequenced was blood. The CDR3 region is CASSQDLAQTYFLQETQYF. The CDR3 bases are TGTGCCAGCAGCCAGGATTTAGCACAGACGTATTTTCTACAAGAGACCCAGTACTTC. Complete variable domain (other parts from reference TRBV7-2 and TRBJ2-5): GAGVSQSPSNKVTEKGKDVELRCDPISGHTALYWYRQSLGQGLEFLIYFQGNSAPDKSGLPSDRFSAERTGGSVSTLTIQRTQQEDSAVYLCASSQDLAQTYFLQETQYFGPGTRLLVL.